In this sample, the clone carrying this T cell receptor (beta chain) turned up many times. Its specificity is not known. Deletions cut 4 bases from V and 2 bases from J, with 9 bases between. Germline V gene data show CDR1 as LGHNA and CDR2 as YSLEER. There are 14 residues in the CDR3. This sample is drawn from a study of lung T cells in sarcoidosis with Löfgren's syndrome. Study at large: Löfgren's syndrome patients were the main repertoire analysis focus.

One entry per CDR3 protein results from TCRdb running MiXCR on the reads. This sample carries 58,000 or so distinct CDR3 sequences, 21% of them seen once, and the ten largest clones take 2% to 2.5%. Findings and caveats of the study: These T cells were suggested, not shown, to recognize a putative antigen. The most expanded V genes in Löfgren's patients were reportedly TRAV12-1 and TRBV2.

The chain combines TRBV4-3 with TRBJ2-1; a weak D match, TRBD2 (5 bases). This TCR derives from a human donor with sarcoidosis (Löfgren's syndrome or another form), or a control subject (not recorded which). Material for sequencing was CD4+ T cells from PBMCs. The CDR3 sequence: CASSRTGAYNEQFF. For the CDR3, the DNA is TGCGCCAGCAGCCGAACCGGGGCCTACAATGAGCAGTTCTTC.